This T cell receptor beta chain was found in a study of T cells expressing NK-cell markers. For each CDR3 protein, TCRdb gives one entry from its re-call of the 5' RACE reads, without DNA. The sample holds approximately 440,000 distinct CDR3 sequences. A remark on this clonotype: Its antigen is still unknown.

Germline CDR1 and CDR2: MGHRA and YSYEKL. The CDR3 sequence is 15 residues long. Broader study findings: The CD3+CD56-NKG2C+ fraction of several donors was likewise dominated by these clonotypes. The study found dominant NKG2C+ clonotypes at roughly 1.0-7.5% of CD8+ T cells in about six donors.

This chain joins TRBV4-1 and TRBJ2-5; the D call from TCRdb, TRBD2, cannot be confirmed without DNA. The specimen sequenced was blood T cells: a sorted CD56 or NKG2C T cell subset, CD4+ or CD8+ T cells, or bulk PBMC T cells (not recorded which). This clonotype was sampled from a woman in her 50s in good health. The CDR3: CASSQATSGIETQYF.